Detailed here is one T cell receptor (beta chain). Its antigen remains unidentified. Clones were sequenced by immunoSEQ multiplex PCR, and TCRdb holds only the in-frame ones, with some missing. The sample lists about 140,000 clones; 70% to 90% were seen once. This CDR3 has 16 residues. Per the germline V gene, CDR1 is MNHEY and CDR2 is SMNVEV (reference sequence). With 1 base clipped from V and 2 bases from J, the junction kept 6 bases outside the gene matches. These data come from a study of cytomegalovirus exposure and HLA in healthy donors. Study-level results: The authors enumerated 150 to 200 TCR beta chains as linked to cytomegalovirus. The TCR clusters that emerged in the first cohort tended, a later analysis found, to co-occur in the 120 or so validation repertoires.

This TCR was sampled from a man aged 18 to 30 in good health and CMV-seronegative. Sample: PBMCs. This chain joins TRBV27 and TRBJ2-3; 7 nucleotides line up with TRBD1. The chain's CDR3 is CASSLLGQVYTDTQYF. The CDR3, as DNA: TGTGCCAGCAGTTTATTAGGACAGGTCTACACAGATACGCAGTATTTT.